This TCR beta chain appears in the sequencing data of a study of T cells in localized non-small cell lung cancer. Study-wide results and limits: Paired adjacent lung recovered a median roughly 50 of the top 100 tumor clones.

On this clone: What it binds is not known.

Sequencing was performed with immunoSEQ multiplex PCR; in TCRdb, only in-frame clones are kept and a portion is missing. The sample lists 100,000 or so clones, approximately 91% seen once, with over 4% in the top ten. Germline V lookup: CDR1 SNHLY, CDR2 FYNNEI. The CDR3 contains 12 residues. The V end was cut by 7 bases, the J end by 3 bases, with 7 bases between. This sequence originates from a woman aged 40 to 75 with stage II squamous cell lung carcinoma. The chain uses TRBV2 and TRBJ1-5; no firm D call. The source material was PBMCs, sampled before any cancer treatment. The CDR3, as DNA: TGTGCCAGCATGCGCTCCAATCAGCCCCAGCATTTT. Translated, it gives CASMRSNQPQHF.